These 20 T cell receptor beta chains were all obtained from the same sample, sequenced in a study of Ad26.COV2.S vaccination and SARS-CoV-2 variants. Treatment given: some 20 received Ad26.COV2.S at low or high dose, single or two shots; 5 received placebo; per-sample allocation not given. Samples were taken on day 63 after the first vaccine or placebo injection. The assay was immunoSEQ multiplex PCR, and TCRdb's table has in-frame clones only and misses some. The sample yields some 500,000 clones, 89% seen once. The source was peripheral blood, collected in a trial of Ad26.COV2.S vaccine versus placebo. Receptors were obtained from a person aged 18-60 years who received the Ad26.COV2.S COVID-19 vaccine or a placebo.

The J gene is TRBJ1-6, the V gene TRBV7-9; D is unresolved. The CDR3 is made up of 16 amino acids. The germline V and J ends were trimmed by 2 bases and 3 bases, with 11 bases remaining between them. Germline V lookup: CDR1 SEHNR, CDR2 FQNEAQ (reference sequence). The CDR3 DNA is TGTGCCAGCAGCTTATTTGCGGGAGTCTATAATTCACCCCTCCACTTT. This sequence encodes CASSLFAGVYNSPLHF.

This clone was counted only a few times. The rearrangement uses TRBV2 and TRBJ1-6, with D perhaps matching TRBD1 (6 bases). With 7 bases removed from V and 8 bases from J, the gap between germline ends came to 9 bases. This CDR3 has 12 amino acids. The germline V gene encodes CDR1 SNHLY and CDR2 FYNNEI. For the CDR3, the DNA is TGTGCCAGCAACAGGGTTGATTCACCCCTCCACTTT. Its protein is CASNRVDSPLHF.

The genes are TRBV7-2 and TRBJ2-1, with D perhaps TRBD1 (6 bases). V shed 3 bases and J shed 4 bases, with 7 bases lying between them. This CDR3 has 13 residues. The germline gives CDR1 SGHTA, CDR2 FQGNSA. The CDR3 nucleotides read TGTGCCAGCAGCTTGGACAGTTACAATGAGCAGTTCTTC. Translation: CASSLDSYNEQFF.

CDR3 region: CASSSFPGQGNYEQYF. The CDR3 DNA is TGCGCCAGCAGCTCCTTCCCGGGACAGGGAAACTACGAGCAGTACTTC. V is TRBV5-1 and J is TRBJ2-7; 9 nucleotides agree with TRBD1. V lost 3 bases, J lost 3 bases, and 10 bases stayed unmatched. Germline V gene lookup returns CDR1 SGHRS and CDR2 YFSETQ. This CDR3 has 16 residues.

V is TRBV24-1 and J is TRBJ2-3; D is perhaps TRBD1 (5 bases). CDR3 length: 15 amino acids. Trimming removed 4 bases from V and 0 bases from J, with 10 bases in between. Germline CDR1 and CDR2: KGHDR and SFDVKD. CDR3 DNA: TGTGCCACCAGTGAGCTGACAGATAGCACAGATACGCAGTATTTT. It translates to CATSELTDSTDTQYF.

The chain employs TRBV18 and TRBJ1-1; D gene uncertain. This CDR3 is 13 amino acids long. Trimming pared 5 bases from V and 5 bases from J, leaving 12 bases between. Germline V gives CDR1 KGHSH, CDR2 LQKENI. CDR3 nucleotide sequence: TGTGCCAGCTCAACTATATCGGGGACTGAAGCTTTCTTT. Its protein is CASSTISGTEAFF.

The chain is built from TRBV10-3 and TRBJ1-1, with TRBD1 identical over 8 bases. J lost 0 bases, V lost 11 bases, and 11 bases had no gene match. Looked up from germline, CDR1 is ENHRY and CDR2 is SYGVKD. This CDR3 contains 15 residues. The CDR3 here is CASRGQGRVNTEAFF. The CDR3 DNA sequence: TGTGCCTCACGCGGACAGGGTAGGGTGAACACTGAAGCTTTCTTT.

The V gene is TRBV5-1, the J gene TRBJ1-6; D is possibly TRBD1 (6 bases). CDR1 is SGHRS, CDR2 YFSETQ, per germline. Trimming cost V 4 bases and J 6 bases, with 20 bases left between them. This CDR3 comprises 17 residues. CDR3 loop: CASSQRDGQRLNSPLHF. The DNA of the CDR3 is TGCGCCAGCAGCCAACGGGACGGACAGCGACTTAATTCACCCCTCCACTTT.

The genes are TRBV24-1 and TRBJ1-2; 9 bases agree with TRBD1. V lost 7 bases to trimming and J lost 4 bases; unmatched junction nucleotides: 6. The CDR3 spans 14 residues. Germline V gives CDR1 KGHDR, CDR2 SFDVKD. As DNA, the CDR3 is TGTGCCACCAGCGGGACAGGGTCGGGCTATGGCTACACCTTC. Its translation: CATSGTGSGYGYTF.

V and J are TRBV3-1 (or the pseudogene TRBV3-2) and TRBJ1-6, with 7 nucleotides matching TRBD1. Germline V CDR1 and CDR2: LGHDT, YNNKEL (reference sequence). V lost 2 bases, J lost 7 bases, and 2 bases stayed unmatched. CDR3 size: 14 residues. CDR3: CASSQRDRNSPLHF. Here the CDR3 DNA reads TGTGCCAGCAGCCAACGGGACAGAAATTCACCCCTCCACTTT.

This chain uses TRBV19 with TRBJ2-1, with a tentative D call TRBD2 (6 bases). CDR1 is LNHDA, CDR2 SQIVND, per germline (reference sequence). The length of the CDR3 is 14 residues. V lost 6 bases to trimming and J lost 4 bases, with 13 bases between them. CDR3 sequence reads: CASRTGAGYNEQFF. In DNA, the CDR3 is TGTGCCAGTAGGACGGGAGCCGGGTACAATGAGCAGTTCTTC.

The DNA of the CDR3 is TGTGCCAGCAGCCGCGACGGCCCTGGGGGTGAAAAACTGTTTTTT. Translation: CASSRDGPGGEKLFF. J is TRBJ1-4 and V is TRBV7-9, with D perhaps matching TRBD1 (5 bases). Germline V CDR1 and CDR2: SEHNR, FQNEAQ (reference sequence). The CDR3 has 15 residues. V lost 5 bases and J lost 7, with 17 bases in between.

Here the CDR3 reads CASSPPLTTDTQYF. The CDR3 DNA follows: TGTGCCAGCTCACCACCGCTGACCACAGATACGCAGTATTTT. The chain carries TRBV18 and TRBJ2-3; the D is unclear. Trimming shortened V by 0 bases and J by 2 bases, and 6 bases separated the two germline ends. The CDR3 loop spans 14 amino acids. Germline loops: CDR1 KGHSH, CDR2 LQKENI.

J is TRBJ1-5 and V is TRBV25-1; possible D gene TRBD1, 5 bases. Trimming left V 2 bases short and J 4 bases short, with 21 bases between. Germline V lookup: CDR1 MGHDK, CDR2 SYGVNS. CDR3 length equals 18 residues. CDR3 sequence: CASSEPVASSRVNQPQHF. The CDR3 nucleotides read TGTGCCAGCAGTGAACCTGTGGCGTCGAGCAGGGTAAATCAGCCCCAGCATTTT.

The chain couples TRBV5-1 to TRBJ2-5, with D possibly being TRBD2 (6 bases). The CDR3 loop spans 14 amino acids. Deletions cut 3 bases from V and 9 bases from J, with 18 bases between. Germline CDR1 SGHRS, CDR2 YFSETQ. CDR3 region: CASSSGTVTEAQYF. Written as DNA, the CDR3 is TGCGCCAGCAGCTCGGGGACTGTCACCGAGGCCCAGTACTTC.

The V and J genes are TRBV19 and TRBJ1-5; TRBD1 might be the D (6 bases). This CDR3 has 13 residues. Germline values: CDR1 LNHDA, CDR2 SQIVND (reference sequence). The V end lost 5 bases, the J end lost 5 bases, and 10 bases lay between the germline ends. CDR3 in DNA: TGTGCCAGTAGTCAAAGGGGGGATCAGCCCCAGCATTTT. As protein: CASSQRGDQPQHF.

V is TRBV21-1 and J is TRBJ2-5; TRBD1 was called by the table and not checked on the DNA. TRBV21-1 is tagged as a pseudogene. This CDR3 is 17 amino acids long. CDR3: CASSKKKAYRAGETQYF. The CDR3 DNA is TGTGCCAGCAGCAAAAAAAAAGCATACAGGGCTGGCGAGACCCAGTACTTC.

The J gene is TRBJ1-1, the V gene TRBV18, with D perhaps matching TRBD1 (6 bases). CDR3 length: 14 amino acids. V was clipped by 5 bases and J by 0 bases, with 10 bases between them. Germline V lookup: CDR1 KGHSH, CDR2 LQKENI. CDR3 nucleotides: TGTGCCAGCTCAGGACAGCGATTGAACACTGAAGCTTTCTTT. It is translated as CASSGQRLNTEAFF.

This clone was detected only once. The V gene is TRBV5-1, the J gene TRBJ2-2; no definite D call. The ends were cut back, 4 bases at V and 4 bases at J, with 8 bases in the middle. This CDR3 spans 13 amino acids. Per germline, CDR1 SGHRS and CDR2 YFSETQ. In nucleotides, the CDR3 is TGCGCCAGCAGCGTACGGGCCACCGGGGAGCTGTTTTTT. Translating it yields CASSVRATGELFF.

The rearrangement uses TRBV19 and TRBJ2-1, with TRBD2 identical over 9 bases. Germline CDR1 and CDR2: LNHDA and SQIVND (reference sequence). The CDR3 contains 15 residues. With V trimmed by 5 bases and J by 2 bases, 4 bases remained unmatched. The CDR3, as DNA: TGTGCCAGTAGTGATGCGGGAGGGCCCTACAATGAGCAGTTCTTC. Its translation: CASSDAGGPYNEQFF. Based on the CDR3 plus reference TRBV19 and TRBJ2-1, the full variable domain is DGGITQSPKYLFRKEGQNVTLSCEQNLNHDAMYWYRQDPGQGLRLIYYSQIVNDFQKGDIAEGYSVSREKKESFPLTVTSAQKNPTAFYLCASSDAGGPYNEQFFGPGTRLTVL.